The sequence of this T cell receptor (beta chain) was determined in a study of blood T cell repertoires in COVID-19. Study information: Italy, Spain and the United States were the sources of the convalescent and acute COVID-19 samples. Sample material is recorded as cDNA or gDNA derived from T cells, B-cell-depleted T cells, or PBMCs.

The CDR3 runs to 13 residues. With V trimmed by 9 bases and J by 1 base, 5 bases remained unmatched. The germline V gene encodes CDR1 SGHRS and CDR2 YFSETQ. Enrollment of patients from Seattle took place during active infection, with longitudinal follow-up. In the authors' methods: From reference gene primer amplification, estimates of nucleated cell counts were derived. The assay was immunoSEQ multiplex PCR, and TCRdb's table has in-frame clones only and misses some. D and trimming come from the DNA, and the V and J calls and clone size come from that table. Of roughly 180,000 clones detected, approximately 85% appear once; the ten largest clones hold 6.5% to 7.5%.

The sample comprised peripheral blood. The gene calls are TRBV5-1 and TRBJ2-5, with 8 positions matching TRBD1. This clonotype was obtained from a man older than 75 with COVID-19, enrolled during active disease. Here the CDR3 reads CATQGASQETQYF. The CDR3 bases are TGCGCCACCCAGGGGGCCTCCCAAGAGACCCAGTACTTC.